This TCR beta chain was found in a study of cytomegalovirus exposure and HLA in healthy donors (dated by TCRdb to about 2017). In the study overall: In an earlier analysis of some 550 of the donors, around 290 Gb of sequence data and 90 million to 120 million unique TCR beta sequences from about 179 million T cells were reported. Roughly 300 gigabases of sequencing data and around 87 million unique TCR sequences were included in an early release covering around 600 HLA-typed donors. Of the 300 to 450 genotyped donors, 65% to 90% fell in the genetic ancestry cluster associated with self-reported Caucasian donors. The study was designed to test whether signatures of past pathogen exposure could be identified by cataloging public T cell receptors. Using immunosequencing, the study profiled T cell repertoires from about 610 subjects and related those repertoires to cytomegalovirus serostatus. Along with the approximately 700-subject first cohort, a separate validation cohort of about 110 different subjects was used. To predict cytomegalovirus infection status, the study combined high-throughput TCR immunosequencing, statistical association of individual TCRs with disease status, and machine learning. In a later analysis, previously published TCR beta repertoires from fewer than 750 donors were re-analyzed and high-resolution HLA genotyping was added so that TCR occurrence patterns could be studied. Rather than using new phenotypic data, the later analysis identified candidate immune exposures from TCR beta sequences and from how often those sequences occurred across donors. An earlier analysis of approximately 630 of the donors applied high-throughput TCR beta sequencing to assess whether each TCR beta V gene segment acted as functional or pseudogenic. Donor age, sex, ethnicity and CMV serostatus were collected together with the repertoire data. A later genetic analysis took genome-wide SNP genotypes for 398 of the 666 donors and used that subset as a discovery cohort. All discovery cohort repertoires had been generated on a single sequencing platform. HLA typing covered class I and class II loci at four-digit resolution. Typing coverage differed by locus: A, B, C, DRB1 and DQB1 were typed in about 620-630 donors, DQA1 in about 550, DPA1 in 600 to 610, and DPB1 in around 490. A handful of DR-DQ haplotypes were handled as single units for association and clustering because linkage in the cohort was strong. Among approximately 370 genotyped donors of the cohort, an average of approximately 240,000 unique TCR beta nucleotide sequences was sequenced per donor, of which about 19% were non-productive. Broad study findings and their caveats: At a false discovery rate of 0.05, a later analysis linked about 16,000 TCR beta sequences to specific HLA alleles. A further reported finding was that TCR beta sequences accurately predicted the HLA-A and HLA-B alleles for most subjects in the first cohort. Because some donors lacked HLA typing at each locus, the association tests relied only on the typed subset. Three of the identified cytomegalovirus-associated TCR beta chains were confirmed in vitro to be specific for cytomegalovirus antigens. A group of highly shared sequence variants was considered likely to be a technical artifact of the sequencing pipeline. The study listed 150 to 200 TCR beta chains as associated with cytomegalovirus. Correlated functional status among segregating V segments might be attributable to linkage disequilibrium, but an unknown experimental factor could not be ruled out. Across donors, most TCR sequences were observed very rarely, whereas some public TCRs were present in many individuals. In an earlier analysis of 450 to 750 of the donors, most TCR beta V segments appeared in productive rearrangements about 87% or about 30% of the time, broadly matching IMGT annotations. According to a later analysis, parvovirus B19, influenza, CMV and Epstein-Barr virus appeared linked to several top co-occurrence clusters. A later genetic analysis reported fewer N-insertions in productive TCRs among donors in an Asian-associated ancestry cluster than the roughly 620-donor mean. A later analysis found that TCR association rates varied across HLA loci, with DRB1 alleles showing the most associated TCRs and HLA-C alleles the fewest. The only immune exposure information available for the cohort was CMV serostatus. Only TCR beta chains were sequenced in this cohort, and the absence of alpha or paired-chain data limited detectable features. Presence/absence analyses assumed roughly uniform sequencing depth across donors, an assumption that may not hold. Compared with equally common non-associated chains, HLA-associated TCR beta chains in a later analysis were more clonally expanded and had lower generation probabilities. The classifier was reported to diagnose cytomegalovirus status with high specificity and sensitivity in both the original cohort and the validation cohort. A later genetic analysis associated a missense DCLRE1C variant with V-gene and J-gene trimming of TCR beta chains, and an independent cohort replicated the association. It was suggested by the authors that the approach could potentially be generalized to other disease states and immunological phenotypes. Strong co-occurrence of HLA alleles, especially DR and DQ, made assigning TCR associations to individual alleles difficult. Over 15 rarely observed V segments, including chromosome 9 orphons, were excluded from the earlier analysis of a few hundred of the donors because counts were too low. A later analysis found that most CMV-associated TCR beta chains appeared HLA-restricted, with HLA associations seemingly driven largely by CMV exposure. Some IMGT-functional V segments, including TRBV6-2 and TRBV6-3, could not be distinguished by the 87-base-pair reads and were therefore excluded.

The receptor library was made with the immunoSEQ multiplex PCR assay. A mixture of 60 forward primers for TCR Vbeta segments and 13 reverse primers for TCR Jbeta segments was used in the multiplex PCR. The CDR3 region of rearranged TCR beta genes was amplified from genomic DNA by a multiplex PCR assay. Amplified TCR beta libraries were sequenced as 87-base-pair reads on the Illumina HiSeq System. The original pipeline was this. Across the roughly 640 repertoires, a later analysis counted roughly 77 million unique TCR beta chains, 9.5 million to 12 million of which were shared by at least two donors. Raw reads were error-corrected and collapsed into unique sequences by a nearest-neighbor algorithm in which closely related sequences were merged to remove PCR and sequencing errors. V, D and J gene segments were assigned by aligning CDR3 sequences to IMGT reference sequences. For a sequence to be retained, a match of at least six nucleotides to both a V gene segment and a J gene segment was required. Rearrangements were called productive when the CDR3 lacked stop codons and stayed in frame with V and J; all others were non-productive. Following IMGT convention, CDR3 was defined as the stretch from the second conserved V-encoded cysteine to the conserved J-encoded phenylalanine. The earlier analysis of about 610 of the donors excluded any sequence lacking an unambiguous match to a single V gene segment. In an earlier analysis of a few hundred of the donors, V segments were called functional above 56.7% productive rearrangements and were called segregating when the between-donor standard deviation exceeded 5%. A statistical classification framework was developed to diagnose cytomegalovirus status using the catalog of TCR beta chain sequences. A later analysis assigned V and J genes by comparing TCR nucleotide sequences with IMGT/GENE-DB human TR gene sequences. The TCRdist pipeline was used in a later analysis to assign CDR3 sequences and most-parsimonious VDJ recombination scenarios. A later analysis defined each TCR beta chain by its CDR3 amino acid sequence plus V-gene family, and excluded reads lacking a unique V-gene family. A later analysis removed roughly 590 highly shared, low-generation-probability nucleotide sequences to deal with suspected cross-contamination and a sequencing artifact. For each public chain, a later analysis derived a clonal expansion index from normalized ranks of inferred template counts within each repertoire. A later analysis computed generation probabilities with a VDJ recombination model fitted to out-of-frame rearrangements, and checked the results against IGoR. In a later analysis, hypergeometric tests were used to score TCR-TCR, TCR-HLA and TCR-CMV co-occurrence, with a repertoire-size bias correction applied to TCR pairs. False discovery rates were estimated in a later analysis by permuting HLA or CMV assignments 20 times. In a later analysis, co-occurring TCRs were grouped using DBSCAN, with TCRdist sequence similarity added in when clustering inside HLA-allele-positive subsets. For co-occurrence clustering, repertoires with fewer than 30,000 or more than 120,000 public chains were excluded, along with about five repertoires with anomalous nucleotide sharing. TCRdb's version of the immuneACCESS table is confined to in-frame rearrangements and falls short of the full clone set. An unresolved V gene accounts for under half of the shortfall where checked; the remainder is of unknown origin. V and J calls and clone size are as listed in that table; D and trimming were resolved from the DNA. The sample table records about 270,000 clones; roughly 70% of these occur just once. Under 2.5% of the sample rests with the top ten.

From the cysteine through the phenylalanine, the CDR3 covers 16 amino acids. Only the CDR3 DNA is retained, 48 bases long and in frame from the first base. This clone was observed a few times. Its cognate antigen has yet to be identified. The input lacks base qualities; no much larger clone sits a single base away. The cohort consisted of 600 to 700 healthy bone marrow donors. All cohort members were sampled while nominally healthy, although unrecorded immune exposures were likely present. The donor tested CMV seronegative and was one of the 352 seronegative cohort members. Each donor provided a peripheral blood sample, and peripheral blood mononuclear cells were used for TCR beta sequencing. Genomic DNA extraction from the blood cell samples was performed with the Qiagen DNeasy Blood Extraction Kit.

The V gene is TRBV21-1 and the J gene is TRBJ2-7; the DNA was not compared with TRBD1, the D call given in the table. TRBV21-1 is listed as a pseudogene. The sample taken for sequencing was PBMCs. The source is a female donor in good health and CMV-seronegative. The CDR3 corresponds to CASSNPDRGRKAEQYF. The DNA is as follows: TGTGCCAGCAGCAACCCGGACAGGGGGCGCAAGGCCGAGCAGTACTTC.